The present entry profiles one TCR beta chain with its context. Antigen unknown. PCR was performed using 60 Vbeta and 13 Jbeta primers. Using immunoSEQ multiplex PCR, the repertoire was profiled, and TCRdb retains in-frame clones only, with some absent. The profile shows about 130,000 clones, around three quarters of them singletons. The data were taken from a study of cytomegalovirus exposure and HLA in healthy donors. The V gene lost 10 bases and the J gene lost 4 bases, with 13 bases spanning the gap. Germline-derived CDR1 and CDR2 are SNHLY and FYNNEI. The CDR3 is 12 residues long. Study findings and constraints: HLA alleles were associated with 18,000 or so TCR beta sequences in a later analysis at 0.05 false discovery rate. Most TCR beta V segments were productive about 90% or about 30% of the time in an earlier analysis.

The sequencing sample was made of PBMCs. The clonotype comes from a man aged 40-49 years in good health and CMV-seronegative. The chain links TRBV2 to TRBJ1-1, with D maybe TRBD1 (5 bases). CDR3 amino acids: CAILQGSTEAFF. The CDR3 bases are TGTGCCATCCTTCAGGGTAGCACTGAAGCTTTCTTT.